This TCR beta chain was observed in a study of T cell repertoires in cytomegalovirus infection (dated by TCRdb to the late 2010s). As for the study more broadly: Recently identified HLA-C-restricted CMV epitopes, whose presentation resists viral immunomodulation, were targeted by peptide stimulations together with well-studied HLA-B-restricted epitopes. Donor HLA type was relevant to the analysis, because carriage of CMV infection together with the matching HLA type was indicated by public TCR beta signatures.

Paper-wide results and their limitations: The ex vivo response was dominated by HLA-C-restricted CMV-specific TCR beta clonotypes, and the single most frequent clonotype in two of eight donors was supplied by these HLA-C-restricted clonotypes. Cumulative frequency of public TCR beta family members discriminated carriers of CMV infection plus the relevant HLA type in this cohort and an independent approximately 350-donor cohort.

Reads for this sample came from an Illumina HiSeq 1500. Starting from the raw public reads, TCRdb applied fastp trimming at Q25, assembled clones with MiXCR and retained in-frame beta chains. Rows matching on CDR3 protein sequence are summarized as one entry with the most common DNA and genes. The sample table lists about 100,000 distinct CDR3 sequences, about 29% of them with a count of one. The ten largest account for more than 70% of the sample. Turning to this clonotype: The antigen this receptor binds is unknown. Per-base qualities were not stored, and no clone one base away is much larger.

The CDR3 covers 15 residues, taking in both the cysteine and the phenylalanine. CDR3 DNA only is kept here, 45 bases in frame from base 1. The germline V gene specifies MDHEN as CDR1 and SYDVKM as CDR2. V sheds 3 bases and J sheds 4 bases, leaving 15 bases between their ends. The treatment or condition label of this sample denotes: in vitro stimulation with specific CMV peptide epitopes to enrich CMV-specific T cells. The chain is made from TRBV28 and TRBJ1-1, with TRBD1 perhaps the D gene, on 5 matching bases. This specimen consisted of CD8+ T cells from cultured PBMCs, obtained from culture after CMV antigen stimulation. This receptor was obtained from a human donor in good health (CMV status not recorded). Some clones in this sample may be carry-over from other donors' samples. The nucleotide sequence reads as follows: TGTGCCAGCAGTTTGCTTGCGGCGGGGGGCACTGAAGCTTTCTTT. This translates into CASSLLAAGGTEAFF.